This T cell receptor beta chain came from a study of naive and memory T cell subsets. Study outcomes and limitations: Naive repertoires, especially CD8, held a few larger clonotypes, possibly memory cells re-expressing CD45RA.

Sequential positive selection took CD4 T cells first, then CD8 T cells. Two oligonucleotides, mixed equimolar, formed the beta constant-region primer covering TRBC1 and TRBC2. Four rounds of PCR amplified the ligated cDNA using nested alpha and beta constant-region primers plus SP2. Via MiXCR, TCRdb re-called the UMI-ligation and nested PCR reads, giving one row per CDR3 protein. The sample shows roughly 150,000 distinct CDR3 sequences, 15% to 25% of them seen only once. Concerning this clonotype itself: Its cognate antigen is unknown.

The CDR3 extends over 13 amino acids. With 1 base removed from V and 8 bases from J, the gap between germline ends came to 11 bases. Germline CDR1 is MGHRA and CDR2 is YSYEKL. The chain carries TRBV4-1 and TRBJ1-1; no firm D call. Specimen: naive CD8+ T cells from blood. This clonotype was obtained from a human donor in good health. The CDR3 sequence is CASSQGHVEEAFF. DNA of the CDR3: TGCGCCAGCAGCCAAGGACATGTCGAAGAAGCTTTCTTT.